The clone carrying this T cell receptor beta chain appeared a single time. Trimming took off 6 bases at V and 5 bases at J, with 13 bases between the two ends. Germline V gene sequence: CDR1 MDHEN, CDR2 SYDVKM. CDR3 length: 13 amino acids. The data derive from a study of blood T cell repertoires in COVID-19. About the study: Samples taken during acute and convalescent COVID-19 were collected in the United States, Italy and Spain.

The authors' processing: Nucleated cell counts were estimated from reference gene primer amplification. Only in-frame clones appear in the TCRdb table, and some are missing; sequencing was by immunoSEQ multiplex PCR. Clone size and V and J calls were adopted from that table, with D and trimming inferred from the DNA. The sample lists approximately 210,000 clones, more than 70% occurring once. The specimen sequenced was peripheral blood. This TCR derives from a man between 45 and 60 years old with active or convalescent COVID-19. The V and J genes are TRBV28 and TRBJ2-5; D is uncertain. The CDR3 bases are TGTGCCAGCAGAGCGTCGCTGGTGGAGACCCAGTACTTC. Its translation is CASRASLVETQYF.